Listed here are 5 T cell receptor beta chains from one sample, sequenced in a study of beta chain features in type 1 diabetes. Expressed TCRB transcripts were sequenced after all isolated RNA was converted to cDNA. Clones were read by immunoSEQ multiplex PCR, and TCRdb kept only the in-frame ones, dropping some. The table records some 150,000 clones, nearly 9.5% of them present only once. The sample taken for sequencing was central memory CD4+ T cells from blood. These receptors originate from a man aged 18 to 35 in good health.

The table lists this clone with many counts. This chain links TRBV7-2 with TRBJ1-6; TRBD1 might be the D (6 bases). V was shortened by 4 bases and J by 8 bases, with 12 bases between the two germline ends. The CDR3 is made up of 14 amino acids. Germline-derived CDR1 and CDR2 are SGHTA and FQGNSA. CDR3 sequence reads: CASSSLGGDSPLHF. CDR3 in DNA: TGTGCCAGCAGCTCTCTAGGGGGAGATTCACCCCTCCACTTT.

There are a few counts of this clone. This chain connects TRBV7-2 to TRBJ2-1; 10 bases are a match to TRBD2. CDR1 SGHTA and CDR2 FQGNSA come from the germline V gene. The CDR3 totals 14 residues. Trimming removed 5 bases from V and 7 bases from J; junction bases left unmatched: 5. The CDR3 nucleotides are TGTGCCAGCAGCCAATCTAGCGGGGGTAATGAGCAGTTCTTC. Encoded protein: CASSQSSGGNEQFF.

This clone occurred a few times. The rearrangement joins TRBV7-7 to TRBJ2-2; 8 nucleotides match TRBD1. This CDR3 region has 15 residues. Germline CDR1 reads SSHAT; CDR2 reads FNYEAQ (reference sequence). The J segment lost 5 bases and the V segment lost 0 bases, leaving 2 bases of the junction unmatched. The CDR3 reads CASSLARTGTGELFF. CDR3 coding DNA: TGTGCCAGCAGCTTAGCGCGGACAGGGACCGGGGAGCTGTTTTTT.

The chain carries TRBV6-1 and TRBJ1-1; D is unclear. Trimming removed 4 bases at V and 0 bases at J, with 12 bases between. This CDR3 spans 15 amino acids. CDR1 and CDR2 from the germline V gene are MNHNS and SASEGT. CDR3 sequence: CASSVTLTMNTEAFF. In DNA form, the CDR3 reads TGTGCCAGCAGTGTTACCCTGACAATGAACACTGAAGCTTTCTTT.

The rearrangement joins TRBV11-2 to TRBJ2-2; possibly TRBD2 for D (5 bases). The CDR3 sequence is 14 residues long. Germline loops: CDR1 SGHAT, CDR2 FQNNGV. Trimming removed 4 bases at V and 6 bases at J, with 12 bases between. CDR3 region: CASSYGLIPGELFF. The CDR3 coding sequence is TGTGCCAGCAGCTATGGACTGATTCCCGGGGAGCTGTTTTTT.